The entry that follows covers one T cell receptor (beta chain) sequence. The antigen is undetermined. Time point denoted: pre-treatment sample, taken before nivolumab and TIL therapy. The tumor samples were excised metastases, mostly pleural nodules or supraclavicular lymph nodes. Stage 4 NSCLC adults joined between 2017 and 2020. This sample was taken from a study of TIL therapy for anti-PD-1-resistant metastatic lung cancer. Study as a whole: Median patient age was about 50, ranging about 38-80 years.

General study findings and limits: Many TIL product clones were absent from baseline tumor, suggesting clonal contraction. TIL cultures after expansion showed higher clonality and lower diversity than baseline tumor (median about 6% vs 30%).

Sequencing used immunoSEQ v3. Measured with immunoSEQ multiplex PCR; TCRdb has only the in-frame clones, and not every one. The sample has approximately 11,000 clones, less than 75% seen once. V was clipped by 0 bases and J by 3 bases, with 17 bases between them. Per germline, CDR1 MNHNS and CDR2 SASEGT. The CDR3 length is 17 residues. Sequenced here: tumor tissue, sampled at baseline. The V and J genes are TRBV6-1 and TRBJ1-2; D possibly corresponds to TRBD1 (6 bases). The TCR was taken from a person between 30 and 79 years old with non-small cell lung cancer. The DNA for the CDR3 is TGTGCCAGCAGTGAAGCCCCCCCCTACAGGGCCTACTATGGCTACACCTTC. Its translation: CASSEAPPYRAYYGYTF.